This TCR beta chain appears in the sequencing data of a study of blood T cell repertoires in COVID-19. Study details: COVID-19 samples from acute and convalescent phases originated in the United States, Italy and Spain.

Germline CDR1 is LNHDA and CDR2 is SQIVND (reference sequence). This CDR3 is built from 16 residues. V lost 6 bases, J lost 0 bases, and 10 bases stayed unmatched. Authors' methods: Estimation of nucleated cell counts was performed using reference gene primer amplification. Generated by immunoSEQ multiplex PCR, the TCRdb table keeps only in-frame clones and is missing some. From that table come the V and J calls and clone size; the DNA was used to work out D and trimming. Seen here are around 260,000 clones, about 85% observed once, and the top ten hold about 3.6%. The source of this sequence is a man younger than 30 with active or convalescent COVID-19. The chain carries TRBV19 and TRBJ2-5, with 7 bases fitting TRBD1. The sample was peripheral blood. The CDR3 DNA reads TGTGCCAGTAGGAAGACCCCGGGACAGAACCAAGAGACCCAGTACTTC. Protein sequence: CASRKTPGQNQETQYF. The complete variable domain, with remaining parts taken from reference TRBV19 and TRBJ2-5, reads DGGITQSPKYLFRKEGQNVTLSCEQNLNHDAMYWYRQDPGQGLRLIYYSQIVNDFQKGDIAEGYSVSREKKESFPLTVTSAQKNPTAFYLCASRKTPGQNQETQYFGPGTRLLVL.